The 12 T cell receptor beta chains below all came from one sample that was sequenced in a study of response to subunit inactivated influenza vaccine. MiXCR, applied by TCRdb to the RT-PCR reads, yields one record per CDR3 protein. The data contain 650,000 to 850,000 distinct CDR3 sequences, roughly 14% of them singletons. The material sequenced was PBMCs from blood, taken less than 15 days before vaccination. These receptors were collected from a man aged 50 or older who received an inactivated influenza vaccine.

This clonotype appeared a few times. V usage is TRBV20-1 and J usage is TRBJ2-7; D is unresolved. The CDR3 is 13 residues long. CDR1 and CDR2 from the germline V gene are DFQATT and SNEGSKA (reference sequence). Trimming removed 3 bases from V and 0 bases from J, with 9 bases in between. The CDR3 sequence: CSASRQSSYEQYF. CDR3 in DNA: TGCAGTGCTAGTAGGCAGAGCTCCTACGAGCAGTACTTC.

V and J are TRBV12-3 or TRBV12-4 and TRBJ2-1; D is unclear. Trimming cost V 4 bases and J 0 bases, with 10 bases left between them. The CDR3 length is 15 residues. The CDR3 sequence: CASSSGPNSYNEQFF. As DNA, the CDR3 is TGTGCCAGCAGTTCTGGACCGAACTCCTACAATGAGCAGTTCTTC.

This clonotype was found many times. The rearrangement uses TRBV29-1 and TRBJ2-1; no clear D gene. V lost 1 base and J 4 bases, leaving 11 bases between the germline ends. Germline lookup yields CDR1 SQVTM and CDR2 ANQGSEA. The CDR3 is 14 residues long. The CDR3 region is CSVEGETSYNEQFF. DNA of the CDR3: TGCAGCGTTGAAGGGGAAACTTCATACAATGAGCAGTTCTTC.

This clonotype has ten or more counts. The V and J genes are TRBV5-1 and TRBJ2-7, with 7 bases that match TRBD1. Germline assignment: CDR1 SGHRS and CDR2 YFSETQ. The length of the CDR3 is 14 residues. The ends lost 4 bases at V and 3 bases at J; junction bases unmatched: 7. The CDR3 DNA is TGCGCCAGCAGCCCTTCGGGACAGCTCTACGAGCAGTACTTC. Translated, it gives CASSPSGQLYEQYF.

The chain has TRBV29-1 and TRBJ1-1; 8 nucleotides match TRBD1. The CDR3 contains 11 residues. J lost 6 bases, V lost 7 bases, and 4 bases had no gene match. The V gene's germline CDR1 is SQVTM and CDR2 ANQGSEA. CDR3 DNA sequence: TGCAGCGCGGGGACAGGCGCTGAAGCTTTCTTT. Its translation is CSAGTGAEAFF.

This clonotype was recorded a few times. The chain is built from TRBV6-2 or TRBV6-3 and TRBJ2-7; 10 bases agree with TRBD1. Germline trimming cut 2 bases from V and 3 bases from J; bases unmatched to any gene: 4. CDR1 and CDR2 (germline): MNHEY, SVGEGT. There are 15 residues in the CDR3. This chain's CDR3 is CASSYEGQGVYEQYF. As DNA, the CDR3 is TGTGCCAGCAGTTACGAAGGACAGGGGGTCTACGAGCAGTACTTC.

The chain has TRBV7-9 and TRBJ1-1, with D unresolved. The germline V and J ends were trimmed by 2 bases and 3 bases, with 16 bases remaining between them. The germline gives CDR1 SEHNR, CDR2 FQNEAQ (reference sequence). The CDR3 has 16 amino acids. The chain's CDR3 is CASSLRRGARDTEAFF. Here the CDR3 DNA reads TGTGCCAGCAGCTTAAGGCGGGGAGCACGCGACACTGAAGCTTTCTTT. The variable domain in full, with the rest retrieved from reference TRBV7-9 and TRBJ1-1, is DTGVSQNPRHKITKRGQNVTFRCDPISEHNRLYWYRQTLGQGPEFLTYFQNEAQLEKSRLLSDRFSAERPKGSFSTLEIQRTEQGDSAMYLCASSLRRGARDTEAFFGQGTRLTVV.

The DNA for the CDR3 is TGTGCCAGCAATTCGGGGCGCCCCACAGATACGCAGTATTTT. It specifies CASNSGRPTDTQYF. The chain employs TRBV28 and TRBJ2-3, with D possibly called TRBD1 or TRBD2 (5 bases each). V lost 7 bases, J lost 2 bases, and 13 bases lay in between. Germline lookup yields CDR1 MDHEN and CDR2 SYDVKM. This CDR3 has 14 residues. Combining the CDR3 with reference TRBV28 and TRBJ2-3 gives the whole variable domain DVKVTQSSRYLVKRTGEKVFLECVQDMDHENMFWYRQDPGLGLRLIYFSYDVKMKEKGDIPEGYSVSREKKERFSLILESASTNQTSMYLCASNSGRPTDTQYFGPGTRLTVL.

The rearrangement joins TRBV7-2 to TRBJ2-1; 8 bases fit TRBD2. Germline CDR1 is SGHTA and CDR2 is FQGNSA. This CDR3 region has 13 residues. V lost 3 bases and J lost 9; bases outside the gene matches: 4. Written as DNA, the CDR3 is TGTGCCAGCAGCTTTCTCGGGAGGGGTGAGCAGTTCTTC. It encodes CASSFLGRGEQFF.

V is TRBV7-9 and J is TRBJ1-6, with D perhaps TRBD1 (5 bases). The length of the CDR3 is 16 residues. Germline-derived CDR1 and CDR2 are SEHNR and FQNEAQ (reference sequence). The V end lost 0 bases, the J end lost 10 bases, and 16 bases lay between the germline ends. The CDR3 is CASSLAETAGRSPLHF. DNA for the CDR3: TGTGCCAGCAGCTTAGCGGAAACGGCAGGGCGGTCACCCCTCCACTTT.

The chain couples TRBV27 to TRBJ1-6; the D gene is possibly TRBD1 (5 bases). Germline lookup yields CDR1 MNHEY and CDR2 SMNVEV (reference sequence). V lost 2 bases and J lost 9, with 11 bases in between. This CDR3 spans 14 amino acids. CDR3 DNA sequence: TGTGCCAGCAGTTTAAAAGGGGTCTCTTCACCCCTCCACTTT. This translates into CASSLKGVSSPLHF.

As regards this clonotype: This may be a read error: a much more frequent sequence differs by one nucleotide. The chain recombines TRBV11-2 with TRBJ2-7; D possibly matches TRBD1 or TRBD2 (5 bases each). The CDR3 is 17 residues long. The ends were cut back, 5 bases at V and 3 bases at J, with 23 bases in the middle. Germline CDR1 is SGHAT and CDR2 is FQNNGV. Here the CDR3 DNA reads TGTGCCAGCAGCCCCACCCCGGGCCAGGGAGAGATCTACGAGCAGTACTTC. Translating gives CASSPTPGQGEIYEQYF.